This section outlines one TCR beta chain sequence together with its context. Antigen specificity is unknown. The method was immunoSEQ multiplex PCR; TCRdb's version includes in-frame clones alone and lacks a portion of them. This table holds a few hundred thousand clones, over 55% found once. These data originate in a study of cytotoxic CD8 clonotypes in ibrutinib-treated CLL. Study-wide results and caveats: Clonality grew at ibrutinib response; at progression, it decreased back toward baseline. There were differences in sampling times between sustained-remission and progressing patients.

V was cut by 4 bases and J by 0 bases, with 9 bases left in between. The CDR3 loop spans 14 amino acids. The germline V gene encodes CDR1 SGHDN and CDR2 FVKESK. The TCR originated in a human donor with chronic lymphocytic leukemia. The specimen comprised PBMCs, sampled after 36 months of ibrutinib treatment. V and J are TRBV14 and TRBJ1-1, with D unresolved. The CDR3 bases are TGTGCCAGCAGCCCACCGGGGATGAACACTGAAGCTTTCTTT. Its translation: CASSPPGMNTEAFF.